Each of the 28 T cell receptor beta chains below was sequenced from the same sample in a study of T cells after yellow fever vaccination. Each CDR3 protein gets one entry after TCRdb re-called the 5' RACE reads with MiXCR. Of under 600,000 distinct CDR3 sequences in the sample, approximately 13% were seen once. The sequencing used PBMCs, collected on the day of the yellow fever booster vaccination. The receptors were gathered from a man aged 25 to 40 who received the YFV17D yellow fever vaccine.

The chain combines TRBV11-2 with TRBJ2-2; D unclear. The V and J ends lost 2 bases and 6 bases respectively, with 10 bases between them. Per germline, CDR1 SGHAT and CDR2 FQNNGV. This CDR3 comprises 14 residues. The CDR3 DNA reads as TGTGCCAGCAGCTTATACAAATGGGCCGGGGAGCTGTTTTTT. This codes for CASSLYKWAGELFF. Drawing the rest from reference TRBV11-2 and TRBJ2-2, the complete variable domain is EAGVAQSPRYKIIEKRQSVAFWCNPISGHATLYWYQQILGQGPKLLIQFQNNGVVDDSQLPKDRFSAERLKGVDSTLKIQPAKLEDSAVYLCASSLYKWAGELFFGEGSRLTVL.

This clonotype was seen ten or more times. This chain links TRBV6-2 or TRBV6-3 with TRBJ1-3; D gene ambiguous. With 10 bases removed from V and 0 bases from J, the gap between germline ends came to 7 bases. Germline assignment: CDR1 MNHEY and CDR2 SVGEGT. The CDR3 is 12 residues long. In nucleotides, the CDR3 is TGTGCCACCAGGAGCTCTGGAAACACCATATATTTT. It yields the protein CATRSSGNTIYF.

This clonotype was seen a few times. The chain couples TRBV5-1 to TRBJ2-2; a weak D match, TRBD2 (6 bases). There are 16 residues in the CDR3. Germline V gene data show CDR1 as SGHRS and CDR2 as YFSETQ. Trimming took off 4 bases at V and 6 bases at J, with 19 bases between the two ends. The CDR3 loop reads CASSPRGTSYAGELFF. The CDR3 nucleotides read TGCGCCAGCAGCCCCCGGGGGACTTCGTACGCCGGGGAGCTGTTTTTT.

The chain couples TRBV7-8 to TRBJ2-6; D unresolved. The CDR3 is 15 amino acids. The germline V gene has CDR1 SGHVS and CDR2 FQNEAQ. V dropped 3 bases and J dropped 4 bases, with 10 bases sitting between them. The CDR3 coding sequence is TGTGCCAGCAGCTTGAGCATCCCCGGGGCCAACGTCCTGACTTTC. This encodes CASSLSIPGANVLTF. The full variable domain, rest sourced from reference TRBV7-8 and TRBJ2-6, is GAGVSQSPRYKVAKRGQDVALRCDPISGHVSLFWYQQALGQGPEFLTYFQNEAQLDKSGLPSDRFFAERPEGSVSTLKIQRTQQEDSAVYLCASSLSIPGANVLTFGAGSRLTVL.

The V and J genes are TRBV23-1 and TRBJ2-7; 8 bases are shared with TRBD1. TRBV23-1 is an ORF, with its function uncertain. CDR3 size: 17 residues. The V and J ends lost 3 bases and 1 base, in that order; junction bases with no gene match: 11. The CDR3 loop is CASSHGQGPIRSYEQYF. CDR3 sequence (DNA): TGCGCCAGCAGTCACGGACAGGGACCGATTAGATCCTACGAGCAGTACTTC.

The CDR3 sequence is CASSLTRDSRAQYF. The CDR3 region has the DNA TGTGCCAGCAGCTTAACAAGGGACTCCCGCGCCCAGTACTTC. The genes are TRBV7-2 and TRBJ2-7, with a possible D match to TRBD2 (6 bases). CDR1 is SGHTA, CDR2 FQGNSA, per germline. The CDR3 is made up of 14 amino acids. The V gene lost 2 bases and the J gene lost 10 bases, with 18 bases spanning the gap.

V is TRBV3-1 and J is TRBJ2-3; D not certain. Looked up from germline, CDR1 is LGHDT and CDR2 is YNNKEL (reference sequence). V lost 1 base, J lost 1 base, and 6 bases lay in between. This CDR3 region has 14 residues. CDR3 nucleotides: TGTGCCAGCAGCCAAGGGCCCGGCACAGATACGCAGTATTTT. The encoded protein is CASSQGPGTDTQYF.

This chain joins TRBV20-1 and TRBJ2-1, with D uncertain. CDR1 is DFQATT, CDR2 SNEGSKA, per germline (reference sequence). The germline V and J ends were trimmed by 0 bases and 8 bases, with 14 bases remaining between them. The CDR3 spans 14 residues. CDR3 in amino acids: CSARDRSLLDEQFF. The DNA of the CDR3 is TGCAGTGCTAGAGATCGGAGCCTTTTGGATGAGCAGTTCTTC.

There are a few counts of this clonotype. The chain combines TRBV7-9 with TRBJ2-7; 9 bases line up with TRBD2. After removal of 5 bases from V and 8 bases from J, the junction contained 10 bases not matched to a gene. CDR1 is SEHNR and CDR2 is FQNEAQ in the germline V gene (reference sequence). The CDR3 sequence is 14 residues long. The CDR3 DNA is TGTGCCAGCAGCGCGGGACTAGCAGCGGGGCAGCAGTACTTC. Translating it yields CASSAGLAAGQQYF.

There are a few counts of this clonotype. The chain has TRBV6-2 or TRBV6-3 and TRBJ1-2; D is unresolved. Per germline, CDR1 MNHEY and CDR2 SVGEGT. This CDR3 contains 13 residues. V was shortened by 5 bases and J by 8 bases, with 15 bases between the two germline ends. The CDR3 reads CASSPDGTLGYTF. In DNA form, the CDR3 reads TGTGCCAGCAGTCCGGACGGTACCTTGGGCTACACCTTC.

The gene calls are TRBV28 and TRBJ2-5; possibly TRBD1 for D (5 bases). The germline V gene encodes CDR1 MDHEN and CDR2 SYDVKM. V was cut by 5 bases and J by 5 bases, with 18 bases left in between. The CDR3 consists of 15 residues. The DNA of the CDR3 is TGTGCCAGCAGTATTCTTACAGGAAATTCGGAGACCCAGTACTTC. It codes for CASSILTGNSETQYF.

The chain is built from TRBV5-5 and TRBJ1-2; perhaps TRBD1 as D (5 bases). Germline V CDR1 and CDR2: SGHKS, YYEKEE (reference sequence). The length of the CDR3 is 14 residues. Trimming left V 4 bases short and J 5 bases short, with 15 bases between. As DNA, the CDR3 is TGTGCCAGCAGCCTCGGGACTGGGGAGTATGGCTACACCTTC. It translates to CASSLGTGEYGYTF.

The chain combines TRBV7-9 with TRBJ2-1; no clear D. V was trimmed by 3 bases and J by 7 bases, leaving 10 bases between them. CDR1 is SEHNR and CDR2 is FQNEAQ in the germline V gene (reference sequence). This CDR3 has 13 amino acids. CDR3 protein: CASSFLDQNEQFF. The CDR3 coding sequence is TGTGCCAGCAGCTTCCTGGACCAGAATGAGCAGTTCTTC. Based on the CDR3 plus reference TRBV7-9 and TRBJ2-1, the full variable domain is DTGVSQNPRHKITKRGQNVTFRCDPISEHNRLYWYRQTLGQGPEFLTYFQNEAQLEKSRLLSDRFSAERPKGSFSTLEIQRTEQGDSAMYLCASSFLDQNEQFFGPGTRLTVL.

The rearrangement uses TRBV20-1 and TRBJ2-3; 7 bases align to TRBD2. In germline, CDR1 is DFQATT, CDR2 SNEGSKA (reference sequence). The CDR3 length is 15 residues. Trimming took 5 bases from V and 3 from J; bases not matched to a gene: 11. CDR3 DNA: TGCAGTGCTTCCCCCCTGGCGGGAGTTACAGATACGCAGTATTTT. It is translated as CSASPLAGVTDTQYF.

This clonotype occurred a few times. This chain joins TRBV5-1 and TRBJ2-3; D might be TRBD2 (7 bases). V was shortened by 4 bases and J by 5 bases, with 14 bases between the two germline ends. In germline, CDR1 is SGHRS, CDR2 YFSETQ. The length of the CDR3 is 14 residues. The CDR3 loop is CASSAGGGEDTQYF. CDR3 nucleotide sequence: TGCGCCAGCAGCGCCGGCGGGGGCGAAGATACGCAGTATTTT.

This clonotype was counted between two and nine times. V is TRBV19 and J is TRBJ2-2, with D perhaps matching TRBD2 (5 bases). The V end was cut by 3 bases, the J end by 0 bases, with 8 bases between. The CDR3 length is 15 residues. Germline CDR1 LNHDA, CDR2 SQIVND (reference sequence). The CDR3 reads CASSIYGTNTGELFF. CDR3 DNA: TGTGCCAGTAGTATCTACGGGACGAACACCGGGGAGCTGTTTTTT. Based on the CDR3 plus reference TRBV19 and TRBJ2-2, the full variable domain is DGGITQSPKYLFRKEGQNVTLSCEQNLNHDAMYWYRQDPGQGLRLIYYSQIVNDFQKGDIAEGYSVSREKKESFPLTVTSAQKNPTAFYLCASSIYGTNTGELFFGEGSRLTVL.

This chain joins TRBV20-1 and TRBJ1-3; tentatively, D is TRBD1 (5 bases). The ends were cut back, 5 bases at V and 0 bases at J, with 11 bases in the middle. CDR1 and CDR2 from the germline V gene are DFQATT and SNEGSKA (reference sequence). This CDR3 region has 14 residues. The CDR3 reads CSALDRFSGNTIYF. CDR3 bases: TGCAGTGCTTTAGACAGATTCTCTGGAAACACCATATATTTT.

This chain connects TRBV20-1 to TRBJ2-4, with 9 bases fitting TRBD2. CDR3 size: 13 residues. V lost 6 bases, J lost 5 bases, and 5 bases stayed unmatched. CDR1 is DFQATT and CDR2 is SNEGSKA in the germline V gene (reference sequence). The CDR3 loop is CSANSGSENIQYF. The CDR3 coding sequence is TGCAGTGCAAATAGCGGGAGCGAAAACATTCAGTACTTC.

This clonotype was seen only a few times. The chain uses TRBV12-3 or TRBV12-4 and TRBJ1-6; TRBD1 might be the D (6 bases). The germline V and J ends were trimmed by 5 bases and 9 bases, with 17 bases remaining between them. There are 15 residues in the CDR3. CDR3 coding DNA: TGTGCCAGCAGTCCCCAACAGGGATCTTCTTCACCCCTCCACTTT. Its protein is CASSPQQGSSSPLHF.

The chain couples TRBV19 to TRBJ2-1, with 8 bases lining up with TRBD2. CDR1 is LNHDA, CDR2 SQIVND, per germline (reference sequence). The CDR3 runs 13 residues. V shed 4 bases, J shed 8 bases, and the junction held 4 bases outside the gene matches. DNA for the CDR3: TGTGCCAGTAGTAGCGGGAGGACCGATGAGCAGTTCTTC. Translation: CASSSGRTDEQFF.

The J gene is TRBJ2-2, the V gene TRBV5-1; TRBD2 agrees at 7 bases. Losses at the gene ends were 4 bases for V and 3 bases for J; bases not matched to a gene: 9. The CDR3 covers 16 residues. The V gene's germline CDR1 is SGHRS and CDR2 YFSETQ. Written as DNA, the CDR3 is TGCGCCAGCAGCCGGGAGGTCTGGGGAGACACCGGGGAGCTGTTTTTT. Translating gives CASSREVWGDTGELFF.

The chain couples TRBV6-1 to TRBJ2-2; D is perhaps TRBD1 (5 bases). CDR3 length: 13 amino acids. CDR1 MNHNS and CDR2 SASEGT come from the germline V gene. The CDR3 nucleotides are TGTGCGATCGGACACCCGAACACCGGGGAGCTGTTTTTT. Amino acid sequence: CAIGHPNTGELFF.

The rearrangement uses TRBV6-1 and TRBJ2-7, with TRBD2 identical over 8 bases. CDR3 length: 18 amino acids. CDR1 is MNHNS, CDR2 SASEGT, per germline. Trimming cost V 6 bases and J 5 bases; bases outside gene matches: 21. The CDR3 protein is CASRSQSSGIGRTHEQYF. The CDR3 DNA reads TGTGCCAGCAGATCACAGAGTAGCGGGATAGGCCGGACCCACGAGCAGTACTTC.

This clonotype was counted between two and nine times. The rearrangement links TRBV29-1 to TRBJ2-4; unclear D gene. CDR3 length: 13 amino acids. Per germline, CDR1 SQVTM and CDR2 ANQGSEA. Trimming cost V 6 bases and J 7 bases, with 16 bases left between them. The CDR3 reads CSVPLLPSNIQYF. The CDR3 DNA follows: TGCAGCGTCCCATTGCTTCCCTCCAACATTCAGTACTTC.

This clonotype was seen repeatedly, ten times or more. The chain couples TRBV5-1 to TRBJ2-3, with D unresolved. The CDR3 has 14 residues. CDR1 is SGHRS, CDR2 YFSETQ, per germline. V gave up 1 base and J gave up 1 base, with 7 bases separating them. The CDR3 sequence is CASSLFMGTDTQYF. In DNA form, the CDR3 reads TGCGCCAGCAGCTTGTTTATGGGCACAGATACGCAGTATTTT.

This clonotype was seen only a few times. The chain combines TRBV14 with TRBJ2-2; 7 nucleotides agree with TRBD2. The ends lost 3 bases at V and 1 base at J; junction bases unmatched: 11. This CDR3 has 18 residues. Per the germline V gene, CDR1 is SGHDN and CDR2 is FVKESK. The CDR3 here is CASSHLRWEGMNTGELFF. In nucleotides, the CDR3 is TGTGCCAGCAGCCATCTCCGGTGGGAGGGGATGAACACCGGGGAGCTGTTTTTT.

CDR3 region: CASSFSPGLPLEVVQYF. The CDR3 DNA sequence: TGTGCCAGCAGCTTCTCCCCCGGACTCCCCTTGGAAGTGGTCCAGTACTTC. This chain joins TRBV13 and TRBJ2-5; D is possibly TRBD2 (5 bases). V was clipped by 3 bases and J by 10 bases, with 27 bases between them. The CDR3 extends over 17 amino acids. Germline CDR1 is PRHDT and CDR2 is FYEKMQ (reference sequence).

The rearrangement joins TRBV7-8 to TRBJ2-7, with D uncertain. The germline V gene has CDR1 SGHVS and CDR2 FQNEAQ. CDR3 length equals 14 residues. Between the trimmed V and J ends, which lost 5 bases and 0 bases, there was a span of 11 bases. Here the CDR3 reads CASSTPSLSYEQYF. In DNA form, the CDR3 reads TGTGCCAGCAGCACCCCGAGCCTCTCCTACGAGCAGTACTTC.